The source of this TCR beta chain is a study of tumor and adjacent non-tumor tissue in lung cancer. In the study overall: The cohort had around twelve adenocarcinoma, a couple of squamous cell and 1 small cell patients. On average, productive TCRbeta reads reached about 4 million per sample.

This sample's RNA came from whole unsorted tissue. The normal lung tissue was taken more than 3 cm from the tumor edge. Three rounds of nested PCR, following a modified ARM-PCR protocol, produced the TCRbeta library. MiXCR was run by TCRdb on the multiplex PCR reads, yielding one entry per CDR3 protein. The table records 100,000 or so distinct CDR3 sequences, around three quarters of them present only once. With respect to this clonotype: Its antigen is currently unknown.

Findings and limits, study-wide: TCR diversity was significantly greater in tumor than normal lung tissue.

The sequence was obtained from a man aged 55 to 70 with small cell lung cancer. The sequenced sample consisted of distant non-tumor lung tissue.

The CDR3 protein is CASSLVASEGNEQFF. CDR3 nucleotides: TGTGCCAGCAGCTTGGTGGCCAGCGAGGGCAATGAGCAGTTCTTC. The V and J genes are TRBV5-6 and TRBJ2-1, with D maybe TRBD2 (5 bases). The CDR3 runs to 15 residues. CDR1 SGHDT and CDR2 YYEEEE come from the germline V gene. Trimming took off 0 bases at V and 6 bases at J, with 13 bases between the two ends.